This T cell receptor beta chain is from a study of CD8+CD57+ T cells in acquired aplastic anemia. Study results and caveats: There were around 28 CD8+ CDR3 sequences that occurred in both patients and controls. A significant difference in CD8+ Simpson's diversity between patients and controls was not found.

Patients chosen for sequencing had CD8+CD57+ cells that had expanded, as shown by flow cytometry. Researchers used genomic DNA as the template to profile TCR beta VDJ and CDR3. TCRdb ran MiXCR on the reads and lists one entry per CDR3 protein. Of some 160,000 distinct CDR3 sequences detected, 45% to 55% appear once; the ten largest clones hold roughly 30%. V was trimmed by 0 bases and J by 0 bases, leaving 6 bases between them. Germline V gives CDR1 LNHNV, CDR2 YYDKDF (reference sequence). The CDR3 sequence is 15 residues long. A note on this clonotype: The antigen is undetermined.

The chain is built from TRBV15 and TRBJ1-5, with unresolved D. Source material: sorted CD4+, CD8+, or CD8+CD57+ T cells (not recorded which) from PBMCs. The source of this sequence is a human donor with aplastic anemia. In DNA, the CDR3 is TGTGCCACCAGCAGAGAGGGCGTTAGCAATCAGCCCCAGCATTTT. Translating it yields CATSREGVSNQPQHF.